The rows below give T cell receptor beta chains drawn from one sample of a study of regulatory T cells. Generated by immunoSEQ multiplex PCR, the TCRdb table keeps only in-frame clones and is missing some. The table has approximately 40,000 clones, approximately 91% seen once. Sequenced: conventional CD4+ T cells sorted from blood. The receptors come from a person aged 18 to 35 with CD3G deficiency. Both conserved end residues are part of each CDR3. A D gene is named only where the DNA matches it firmly. Clone size appears in some rows only: once, few, many, or a class for an expanded clone.

V,D,J,size,DNA,CDR3
TRBV28,TRBD2,TRBJ2-7,-,TGTGCCAGCAGTTTTAATCCGGGACTAGCGGGAGGGCCGGCCTCCTACGAGCAGTACTTC,CASSFNPGLAGGPASYEQYF
TRBV10-2,-,TRBJ2-3,-,TGCGCCAGCAGTGACACTAGAAGGGCTAGCACAGATACGCAGTATTTT,CASSDTRRASTDTQYF
TRBV19,-,TRBJ1-6,-,TGTGCCAGTCGACAGGATAACAATTCACCCCTCCACTTT,CASRQDNNSPLHF
TRBV6-1,TRBD2,TRBJ2-1,-,TGTGCCAGCAGTAGAAGGAGGACGGGGGGGGATGAGCAGTTCTTC,CASSRRRTGGDEQFF
TRBV13,TRBD2,TRBJ2-3,once,TGTGCCAGCAGCCCTAGGTCCTCCGCGGGAGGGGCAGATACGCAGTATTTT,CASSPRSSAGGADTQYF
TRBV7-8,TRBD2,TRBJ2-5,-,TGTGCCAGCAGCTTAGGGACTAGCGGGGGGGCTCGAGAGACCCAGTACTTC,CASSLGTSGGARETQYF
TRBV19,-,TRBJ1-5,-,TGTGCCAGACCAACCCGGGCGCAGGGGCCTAATATTGCGCCCCAGCATTTT,CARPTRAQGPNIAPQHF
TRBV5-1,TRBD2,TRBJ2-7,-,TGCGCCAGCAGCGTTGGCCCTAGCGGGAACTACGAGCAGTACTTC,CASSVGPSGNYEQYF
TRBV5-1,-,TRBJ2-7,few,TGCGCCAGCAGCTTGGACGGGAATTCCTACGAGCAGTACTTC,CASSLDGNSYEQYF
TRBV6-1,TRBD1,TRBJ1-5,few,TGTGCCAGCAGGGCAGACAGGGATTATCAGCCCCAGCATTTT,CASRADRDYQPQHF
TRBV28,-,TRBJ2-7,-,TGTGCCAGCAGTTCCCCCCCGACCCGGGAGCAGTACTTC,CASSSPPTREQYF
TRBV5-6,-,TRBJ2-7,-,TGTGCCAGCAGCTTACGCAGGAACTACGAGCAGTACTTC,CASSLRRNYEQYF
TRBV4-1,-,TRBJ2-3,-,TGCGCCAGCAGCCAAGATATGGCCCCCTCCCCAGATACGCAGTATTTT,CASSQDMAPSPDTQYF
TRBV6-6,TRBD2,TRBJ2-2,-,TGTGCCAGCACTTTCACTAGCGGGACCGGGGAGCTGTTTTTT,CASTFTSGTGELFF
TRBV19,-,TRBJ2-1,-,TGTGCCAGTAGCCCGGGGGTGGATGAGCAGTTCTTC,CASSPGVDEQFF
TRBV6-1,-,TRBJ2-7,-,TGTGCCAGCAGTGATAGGGCGTACTACGAGCAGTACTTC,CASSDRAYYEQYF
TRBV28,-,TRBJ1-2,-,TGTGCCAGCAGTTTACCCGGAGCTCGCTATGGCTACACCTTC,CASSLPGARYGYTF
TRBV11-2,-,TRBJ2-5,-,TGTGCCAGCAGCTCTGGCCGCACAGTCCAAGAGACCCAGTACTTC,CASSSGRTVQETQYF
TRBV28,-,TRBJ2-7,-,TGTGCCAGCAGTTCTCATTCCGGGACTGGGACCTACGAGCAGTACTTC,CASSSHSGTGTYEQYF
TRBV7-8,TRBD1,TRBJ2-5,-,TGTGCCAGCAGCTTATACAGGGGGCTGGGAGAGACCCAGTACTTC,CASSLYRGLGETQYF
TRBV28,TRBD2,TRBJ2-7,-,TGTGCCAGCAGTTTAAGGGCTAGCGGGAGGCTCGAGCAGTACTTC,CASSLRASGRLEQYF
TRBV19,TRBD1,TRBJ2-7,-,TGTGCCAGTAGTCCTACAGGGGCGAGCGACGAGCAGTACTTC,CASSPTGASDEQYF
TRBV4-3,TRBD1,TRBJ1-4,-,TGCGCCAGCAGCCCGAGAACATACAGGGGTAGAAGTGAAAAACTGTTTTTT,CASSPRTYRGRSEKLFF
TRBV6-1,-,TRBJ1-1,-,TGTGCCAGCAGTGAGTCTCTAAGAGGAACTGAAGCTTTCTTT,CASSESLRGTEAFF
TRBV28,-,TRBJ2-7,-,TGTGCCAGCAGCCTGGTTTCCACCTACGAGCAGTACTTC,CASSLVSTYEQYF
TRBV5-1,-,TRBJ2-1,-,TGCGCCAGCAGCTTGGGTCCGACTTCGGGTGATAATGAGCAGTTCTTC,CASSLGPTSGDNEQFF
TRBV5-1,-,TRBJ2-4,-,TGCGCCAGCAGCTCTGGACAGGCGGGAGCCATTCAGTACTTC,CASSSGQAGAIQYF
TRBV6-1,-,TRBJ1-2,-,TGTGCCAGCACCCGGGGGACGTTTGGTGGCTACACCTTC,CASTRGTFGGYTF
TRBV28,TRBD1,TRBJ2-1,-,TGTGCCAGCAGTTCCGGGACAGCATCCGCGGGTGAGCAGTTCTTC,CASSSGTASAGEQFF
TRBV7-8,-,TRBJ2-7,-,TGTGCCAGCAGCTTAGTTGCAGGGATCAGATCGAAAGAGCAGTACTTC,CASSLVAGIRSKEQYF
TRBV14,-,TRBJ2-7,-,TGTGCCAGCAGCCAAGTGAGCGCAAGATCCTCCTACGAGCAGTACTTC,CASSQVSARSSYEQYF
TRBV28,TRBD1,TRBJ1-1,once,TGTGCCAGCAGTTCCAGCCTTGGGACAGGGAACACTGAAGCTTTCTTT,CASSSSLGTGNTEAFF
TRBV6-6,TRBD1,TRBJ2-1,-,TGTGCCAGCAGCGAACCGGGACAGCCAAGAAAGCAGTTCTTC,CASSEPGQPRKQFF
TRBV28,TRBD2,TRBJ2-3,once,TGTGCCAGCTTAAGCGGGAGTGGGGGCACAGATACGCAGTATTTT,CASLSGSGGTDTQYF
TRBV11-2,-,TRBJ1-5,-,TGTGCCAGCAGCTTAGATCGAAGACAGCCCCAGCATTTT,CASSLDRRQPQHF
TRBV6-1,-,TRBJ2-5,-,TGTGCCAGCAGTTTTGAGGGTTTGGAGACCCAGTACTTC,CASSFEGLETQYF
TRBV5-1,TRBD1,TRBJ2-5,-,TGCGCCAGCAGCTGGACAGGGGAAGAGACCCAGTACTTC,CASSWTGEETQYF
TRBV28,TRBD2,TRBJ2-2,-,TGTGCCAGCAAACCCTTTAGAGCGGGAGGGGAGCTGTTTTTT,CASKPFRAGGELFF
TRBV5-6,TRBD1,TRBJ1-2,-,TGTGCCAGCAGCTCATGGGGACAGAAGCTCTCTAACTATGGCTACACCTTC,CASSSWGQKLSNYGYTF
TRBV7-7,TRBD1,TRBJ1-2,-,TGTGCCAGCAGCTCTCAGGGGGCGCATCGTGGCTACACCTTC,CASSSQGAHRGYTF